Each of the 29 T cell receptor beta chains below was sequenced from the same sample in a study of cytomegalovirus exposure and HLA in healthy donors (dated by TCRdb to 2016 to 2017). Library creation used the immunoSEQ multiplex PCR assay. The multiplex PCR relied on a mix of 60 forward primers for TCR Vbeta segments and 13 reverse primers for TCR Jbeta segments. TCRdb provides this immuneACCESS table in a form limited to in-frame rearrangements. Some clones are lacking; in checked studies, under half of them reflect an unresolved V gene, and why the rest are absent is not known. The sample table records more than 100,000 clones; 65% to 85% of these occur just once. Under 0.3% of the sample is in the top ten clones. Sequencing input: PBMCs. The receptors originated from a man between 50 and 59 years old in good health and CMV-seronegative.

The CDR3 DNA is TGCGCCAGCAGTGAGTCGGCCAGACTAGCGGGCAAGAACAATGAGCAGTTCTTC. It is translated as CASSESARLAGKNNEQFF. The chain links TRBV10-2 to TRBJ2-1, with 10 positions matching TRBD2. The CDR3 has 18 amino acids. Germline V gene sequence: CDR1 WSHSY, CDR2 SAAADI. V dropped 0 bases and J dropped 5; count of bases not matched to a gene: 10.

The V and J genes are TRBV30 and TRBJ2-1; 7 nucleotides match TRBD2. This CDR3 contains 15 residues. V gave up 3 bases and J gave up 4 bases; unmatched junction bases: 9. CDR1 is GTSNPN, CDR2 SVGIG, per germline (reference sequence). The CDR3: CAWSPRAGQYNEQFF. The CDR3 DNA is TGTGCCTGGAGCCCTAGAGCGGGGCAGTACAATGAGCAGTTCTTC.

The chain uses TRBV5-4 and TRBJ1-1; a possible D gene is TRBD1 (5 bases). The V end was cut by 5 bases, the J end by 1 base, with 12 bases between. This CDR3 region has 14 residues. Germline V gene lookup returns CDR1 SGHNT and CDR2 YYREEE (reference sequence). CDR3 DNA sequence: TGTGCCAGCAGTGGGGGGGGTCCGAACACTGAAGCTTTCTTT. It is translated as CASSGGGPNTEAFF.

The rearrangement joins TRBV6-6 to TRBJ1-1; TRBD1 aligns across 7 bases. This CDR3 spans 13 amino acids. Germline CDR1 and CDR2: MNHNY and SVGAGI (reference sequence). Unmatched junction bases numbered 8, after V lost 10 bases and J lost 3 bases. The CDR3 loop is CATKTGKDTEAFF. The CDR3, as DNA: TGTGCCACCAAGACAGGGAAGGACACTGAAGCTTTCTTT.

This sequence joins TRBV7-3 and TRBJ2-3; 8 bases line up with TRBD2. Germline V gives CDR1 SGHTA, CDR2 FQGTGA. This CDR3 is 14 amino acids long. V was pared by 4 bases and J by 3 bases, with 3 bases of the junction left unmatched. CDR3 loop: CASSSGTRTDTQYF. The DNA for the CDR3 is TGTGCCAGCAGCTCAGGGACTAGGACAGATACGCAGTATTTT. The full variable domain, rest sourced from reference TRBV7-3 and TRBJ2-3, is GAGVSQTPSNKVTEKGKYVELRCDPISGHTALYWYRQSLGQGPEFLIYFQGTGAADDSGLPNDRFFAVRPEGSVSTLKIQRTERGDSAVYLCASSSGTRTDTQYFGPGTRLTVL.

This sequence joins TRBV9 and TRBJ2-7; D is unclear. Trimming removed 3 bases at V and 3 bases at J, with 10 bases between. CDR1 SGDLS and CDR2 YYNGEE come from the germline V gene. The CDR3 spans 13 residues. CDR3 sequence: CASSAPGRYEQYF. CDR3 in DNA: TGTGCCAGCAGCGCCCCGGGTCGCTACGAGCAGTACTTC.

The gene calls are TRBV7-2 and TRBJ2-7, with 12 bases matching TRBD2. The CDR3 consists of 14 residues. Germline values: CDR1 SGHTA, CDR2 FQGNSA. V lost 5 bases and J lost 7; bases outside the gene matches: 6. The CDR3 nucleotides read TGTGCCAGCAGCCTGCTAGCGGGGGGGGGAGAGCAGTACTTC. As protein: CASSLLAGGGEQYF.

This clone was seen more than once but under ten times. V and J are TRBV9 and TRBJ1-1, with TRBD1 matching over 7 bases. The V gene end was trimmed by 0 bases and the J gene end by 1 base; junction bases not matched to a gene: 3. The CDR3 consists of 15 residues. The germline V gene has CDR1 SGDLS and CDR2 YYNGEE. In DNA form, the CDR3 reads TGTGCCAGCAGCGTAGCGCCAGGGGGGAACACTGAAGCTTTCTTT. Translated, it gives CASSVAPGGNTEAFF.

This chain joins TRBV27 and TRBJ2-7, with 12 nucleotides matching TRBD2. The CDR3 sequence is 18 residues long. Looked up from germline, CDR1 is MNHEY and CDR2 is SMNVEV (reference sequence). The junction had 13 bases not matched to a gene; V was cut back by 6 bases and J by 1 base. CDR3 DNA sequence: TGTGCCAGCAGCTCACTACGACTAGCGGGAGTTCGGTCCTACGAGCAGTACTTC. Its protein product is CASSSLRLAGVRSYEQYF.

This chain joins TRBV19 and TRBJ1-1, with 8 positions matching TRBD1. Germline loops: CDR1 LNHDA, CDR2 SQIVND (reference sequence). V dropped 5 bases and J dropped 4; count of bases not matched to a gene: 12. This CDR3 spans 16 amino acids. CDR3 nucleotide sequence: TGTGCCAGTAGTCCGCCAGGGGGCGGTGGGGTCACTGAAGCTTTCTTT. The encoded protein is CASSPPGGGGVTEAFF.

The chain joins TRBV15 to TRBJ2-7; 9 bases are shared with TRBD2. After removal of 4 bases from V and 7 bases from J, the junction contained 11 bases not matched to a gene. CDR3 length: 15 amino acids. CDR1 and CDR2 from the germline V gene are LNHNV and YYDKDF (reference sequence). The CDR3 sequence is CATSMAGGGMREQYF. DNA of the CDR3: TGTGCCACCAGCATGGCGGGAGGGGGGATGAGAGAGCAGTACTTC. The complete variable domain, with remaining parts taken from reference TRBV15 and TRBJ2-7, reads DAMVIQNPRYQVTQFGKPVTLSCSQTLNHNVMYWYQQKSSQAPKLLFHYYDKDFNNEADTPDNFQSRRPNTSFCFLDIRSPGLGDTAMYLCATSMAGGGMREQYFGPGTRLTVT.

This chain uses TRBV27 with TRBJ1-5; 10 bases are a match to TRBD1. The CDR3 extends over 15 amino acids. Looked up from germline, CDR1 is MNHEY and CDR2 is SMNVEV (reference sequence). V lost 4 bases to trimming and J lost 5 bases; unmatched junction nucleotides: 5. As DNA, the CDR3 is TGTGCCAGCAGTTCTGCGGACAGGGGGGATCAGCCCCAGCATTTT. Translation gives CASSSADRGDQPQHF.

This chain connects TRBV27 to TRBJ2-1; weak D call: TRBD1 (6 bases). In germline, CDR1 is MNHEY, CDR2 SMNVEV (reference sequence). The CDR3 sequence is 16 residues long. V gave up 4 bases and J gave up 6 bases, with 19 bases separating them. Written as DNA, the CDR3 is TGTGCCAGCAGTTCCTTTCTCTGGGGGCGGACCAATGAGCAGTTCTTC. Its protein is CASSSFLWGRTNEQFF.

V is TRBV19 and J is TRBJ2-1; 8 positions match TRBD1. In germline, CDR1 is LNHDA, CDR2 SQIVND (reference sequence). The CDR3 contains 15 residues. Losses at the gene ends were 5 bases for V and 5 bases for J; bases not matched to a gene: 8. The CDR3 coding sequence is TGTGCCAGTAGTGGACAGGGTTTGGGTAACAATGAGCAGTTCTTC. Translating gives CASSGQGLGNNEQFF.

The V call is TRBV29-1, the J call TRBJ2-2; unclear D gene. The germline gives CDR1 SQVTM, CDR2 ANQGSEA. The CDR3 has 14 amino acids. The V gene lost 7 bases and the J gene lost 4 bases, with 16 bases spanning the gap. DNA of the CDR3: TGCAGCGCCCACTCGCAGGTCGGCACCGGGGAGCTGTTTTTT. This encodes CSAHSQVGTGELFF.

This clone occurred once. This chain joins TRBV5-1 and TRBJ1-4, with 8 positions matching TRBD1. Germline V gene sequence: CDR1 SGHRS, CDR2 YFSETQ. The CDR3 totals 16 residues. J lost 2 bases, V lost 4 bases, and 7 bases had no gene match. Here the CDR3 reads CASSRSGGATNEKLFF. The CDR3 DNA is TGCGCCAGCAGCAGATCAGGGGGCGCGACTAATGAAAAACTGTTTTTT.

This rearrangement joins TRBV29-1 to TRBJ2-3; 8 bases map to TRBD2. CDR3 length: 13 residues. V was clipped by 7 bases and J by 5 bases; unmatched bases: 8. From germline, CDR1 is SQVTM and CDR2 ANQGSEA. The CDR3 DNA is TGCAGCGCTGTAGGGCTAGCGGGAGATACGCAGTATTTT. Protein sequence: CSAVGLAGDTQYF.

The chain employs TRBV18 and TRBJ2-1, with TRBD1 matching over 8 bases. With 2 bases clipped from V and 7 bases from J, the junction kept 7 bases outside the gene matches. Germline CDR1 and CDR2: KGHSH and LQKENI. This CDR3 region has 15 residues. CDR3 DNA sequence: TGTGCCAGCTCACCAACGGACAGGGCTAGGAATGAGCAGTTCTTC. Translation: CASSPTDRARNEQFF. Drawing the rest from reference TRBV18 and TRBJ2-1, the complete variable domain is NAGVMQNPRHLVRRRGQEARLRCSPMKGHSHVYWYRQLPEEGLKFMVYLQKENIIDESGMPKERFSAEFPKEGPSILRIQQVVRGDSAAYFCASSPTDRARNEQFFGPGTRLTVL.

This clone was counted a few times. The V call is TRBV6-6, the J call TRBJ2-6; D is undetermined. The CDR3 sequence is 15 residues long. Trimming took 2 bases from V and 1 from J, leaving 6 bases between them. From germline, CDR1 is MNHNY and CDR2 SVGAGI (reference sequence). The CDR3 DNA reads as TGTGCCAGCAGTTACGAGCTTTCTGGGGCCAACGTCCTGACTTTC. Amino acids: CASSYELSGANVLTF.

J is TRBJ1-6 and V is TRBV2, with a tentative D call TRBD1 (6 bases). The V and J ends lost 2 bases and 9 bases respectively, with 17 bases between them. CDR3 length: 16 amino acids. Per germline, CDR1 SNHLY and CDR2 FYNNEI. CDR3 amino acids: CASSEKAGVISSPLHF. The CDR3 DNA sequence: TGTGCCAGCAGTGAAAAGGCAGGGGTGATAAGTTCACCCCTCCACTTT.

The genes are TRBV6-5 and TRBJ2-7, with TRBD1 matching 10 bases. This CDR3 contains 15 residues. The V segment lost 4 bases and the J segment 0 bases; nucleotides outside the gene matches: 3. Looked up from germline, CDR1 is MNHEY and CDR2 is SVGAGI. Here the CDR3 DNA reads TGTGCCAGCAGTTCCCGACAGGGGGCCTCCTACGAGCAGTACTTC. Translated: CASSSRQGASYEQYF.

The CDR3, as DNA: TGTGCCAGCTCTCCCGGACAGGGTGGTAATGAAAAACTGTTTTTT. It is translated as CASSPGQGGNEKLFF. This chain joins TRBV18 and TRBJ1-4; 8 positions agree with TRBD1. This CDR3 is 15 amino acids long. Per the germline V gene, CDR1 is KGHSH and CDR2 is LQKENI. Trimming at V came to 6 bases and at J to 4 bases, leaving 7 bases not matched to a gene.

The rearrangement uses TRBV21-1 and TRBJ2-3; the table's D call of TRBD2 was not tested on the DNA. TRBV21-1 is noted as a pseudogene. The CDR3 is made up of 16 amino acids. The CDR3: CASSKRPSKFTDTQYF. CDR3 nucleotides: TGTGCCAGCAGCAAACGTCCGAGCAAATTCACAGATACGCAGTATTTT.

The genes are TRBV28 and TRBJ2-3; TRBD2 matches 10 bases. CDR3 length equals 15 residues. With V trimmed by 8 bases and J by 1 base, 6 bases remained unmatched. In germline, CDR1 is MDHEN, CDR2 SYDVKM. This chain's CDR3 is CASVLAGGRTDTQYF. As DNA, the CDR3 is TGTGCCAGCGTGTTAGCGGGAGGCCGCACAGATACGCAGTATTTT.

CDR3 protein: CASRPECRGCTDTQYF. Written as DNA, the CDR3 is TGTGCCAGCAGACCAGAGTGTCGGGGGTGTACAGATACGCAGTATTTT. V gene TRBV5-7 combines with J gene TRBJ2-3, with D possibly being TRBD2 (6 bases). TRBV5-7 is an open reading frame, and its role is uncertain. Between the trimmed V and J ends, which lost 5 bases and 3 bases, there was a span of 19 bases. This CDR3 is 16 amino acids long.

CDR3 DNA: TGTGCCAGCCGTTACAGGGATCAGCCCCAGCATTTT. It yields the protein CASRYRDQPQHF. The chain has TRBV28 and TRBJ1-5; D is perhaps TRBD1 (6 bases). V was shortened by 8 bases and J by 5 bases, with 10 bases between the two germline ends. Germline V gene sequence: CDR1 MDHEN, CDR2 SYDVKM. The CDR3 covers 12 residues.

This clone was counted a few times. The rearrangement links TRBV7-2 to TRBJ2-2, with a tentative D call TRBD2 (5 bases). The CDR3 has 15 residues. In germline, CDR1 is SGHTA, CDR2 FQGNSA. The V gene lost 2 bases and the J gene lost 1 base, with 8 bases spanning the gap. CDR3 sequence reads: CASSLLARNTGELFF. The DNA of the CDR3 is TGTGCCAGCAGCTTATTAGCGAGGAACACCGGGGAGCTGTTTTTT.

The V gene is TRBV5-1, the J gene TRBJ2-3; the match to TRBD1 covers 8 bases. The J call may be faulty, since TRBJ1-5 better matches the DNA end. This CDR3 comprises 16 residues. Germline assignment: CDR1 SGHRS and CDR2 YFSETQ. DNA for the CDR3: TGCGCCAGCAGCTTGCAGCAGGGGGCGGGCACAGATACGCAGCATTTT. Translated, it gives CASSLQQGAGTDTQHF.

The chain has TRBV7-2 and TRBJ2-7; possible D gene TRBD2, 6 bases. Trimming shortened V by 3 bases and J by 0 bases, and 12 bases separated the two germline ends. Per the germline V gene, CDR1 is SGHTA and CDR2 is FQGNSA. This CDR3 has 15 amino acids. CDR3: CASSFSGTRSYEQYF. CDR3 bases: TGTGCCAGCAGCTTTTCGGGGACTCGCTCCTACGAGCAGTACTTC.